These 5 T cell receptor beta chains were all obtained from the same sample, sequenced in a study of blood T cell repertoires in COVID-19. Measured with immunoSEQ multiplex PCR; TCRdb has only the in-frame clones, and not every one. The sample shows roughly 38,000 clones, around 81% of them seen only once. Specimen: peripheral blood. These receptors all stem from a man in his forties with active or convalescent COVID-19.

This chain connects TRBV6-5 to TRBJ2-1; 11 nucleotides line up with TRBD2. CDR3 length: 16 residues. With 2 bases clipped from V and 4 bases from J, the junction kept 4 bases outside the gene matches. From germline, CDR1 is MNHEY and CDR2 SVGAGI. This CDR3 reads CASSYPGTSGYNEQFF. DNA for the CDR3: TGTGCCAGCAGTTACCCTGGGACTAGCGGATACAATGAGCAGTTCTTC.

The chain joins TRBV28 to TRBJ2-5; 10 bases fit TRBD1. Looked up from germline, CDR1 is MDHEN and CDR2 is SYDVKM. V lost 8 bases, J lost 7 bases, and 4 bases stayed unmatched. The CDR3 has 12 residues. In DNA, the CDR3 is TGTGCCAGCTTAGGACAGGGGGTGACCCAGTACTTC. This gives the protein CASLGQGVTQYF.

In DNA, the CDR3 is TGTGCCAGCAGCCAAGACAGGGCTCCTCGGGGCTACACCTTC. This encodes CASSQDRAPRGYTF. The J gene is TRBJ1-2, the V gene TRBV4-2; perhaps TRBD1 as D (5 bases). The CDR3 covers 14 residues. Germline CDR1 LGHNA, CDR2 YNFKEQ. V dropped 0 bases and J dropped 8 bases, with 13 bases sitting between them.

The rearrangement uses TRBV7-9 and TRBJ1-1; perhaps TRBD1 as D (6 bases). Trimming took 5 bases from V and 2 from J, leaving 12 bases between them. The CDR3 has 14 residues. Germline V lookup: CDR1 SEHNR, CDR2 FQNEAQ (reference sequence). The CDR3 DNA sequence: TGTGCCAGCAGCCGTGGACAGTACAACACTGAAGCTTTCTTT. Translation gives CASSRGQYNTEAFF.

The V and J genes are TRBV14 and TRBJ2-1, with D perhaps TRBD2 (7 bases). V was cut by 4 bases and J by 9 bases, with 16 bases left in between. This CDR3 spans 14 amino acids. CDR1 SGHDN and CDR2 FVKESK come from the germline V gene. The chain's CDR3 is CASSLLGGAGEQFF. The CDR3 nucleotides read TGTGCCAGCAGCCTATTGGGGGGGGCAGGTGAGCAGTTCTTC. Supplemented by reference TRBV14 and TRBJ2-1, the full variable domain reads EAGVTQFPSHSVIEKGQTVTLRCDPISGHDNLYWYRRVMGKEIKFLLHFVKESKQDESGMPNNRFLAERTGGTYSTLKVQPAELEDSGVYFCASSLLGGAGEQFFGPGTRLTVL.